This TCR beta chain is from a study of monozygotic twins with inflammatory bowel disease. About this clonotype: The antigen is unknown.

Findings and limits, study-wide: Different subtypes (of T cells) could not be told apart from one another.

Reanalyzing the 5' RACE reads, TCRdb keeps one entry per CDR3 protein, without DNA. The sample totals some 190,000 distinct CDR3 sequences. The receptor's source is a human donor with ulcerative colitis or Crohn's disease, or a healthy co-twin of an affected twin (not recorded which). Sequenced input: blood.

The CDR3 loop is CASSLEEQRFLYGYTF. The gene calls are TRBV7-9 and TRBJ1-2. The CDR3 is 16 residues long. Germline assignment: CDR1 SEHNR and CDR2 FQNEAQ (reference sequence). Full variable domain (rest looked up from reference TRBV7-9 and TRBJ1-2): DTGVSQNPRHKITKRGQNVTFRCDPISEHNRLYWYRQTLGQGPEFLTYFQNEAQLEKSRLLSDRFSAERPKGSFSTLEIQRTEQGDSAMYLCASSLEEQRFLYGYTFGSGTRLTVV.